These 5 T cell receptor beta chains came from one sample sequenced in a study of PD-L1 blockade in urothelial cancer. Time point denoted: peripheral blood 6 weeks after treatment start. Method: immunoSEQ multiplex PCR; TCRdb's copy keeps in-frame clones and lacks some. The sample yields some 110,000 clones, 80% to 95% seen once. Here the sequenced sample was PBMCs, taken around atezolizumab (anti-PD-L1) treatment. These receptors were taken from a man between 60 and 75 years old with urothelial cancer.

The chain recombines TRBV18 with TRBJ2-7, with D possibly matching TRBD1 (5 bases). Germline V gene lookup returns CDR1 KGHSH and CDR2 LQKENI. The CDR3 runs 14 residues. Deletions cut 1 base from V and 6 bases from J, with 13 bases between. This CDR3 is CASSPLQGGSEQYF. DNA of the CDR3: TGTGCCAGCTCACCACTTCAGGGTGGGTCCGAGCAGTACTTC.

The genes are TRBV7-8 and TRBJ2-3, with TRBD2 as a possible D gene (6 bases). V was cut by 10 bases and J by 1 base, with 18 bases left in between. CDR3 size: 15 residues. The germline V gene encodes CDR1 SGHVS and CDR2 FQNEAQ. The CDR3 DNA sequence: TGTGCCACCAGGCTTGGCGGGGCCCGCACAGATACGCAGTATTTT. Translating it yields CATRLGGARTDTQYF.

V usage is TRBV7-9 and J usage is TRBJ1-1; tentative D call: TRBD1 (6 bases). Germline V gene sequence: CDR1 SEHNR, CDR2 FQNEAQ (reference sequence). V lost 0 bases and J lost 5, with 16 bases in between. The CDR3 runs 16 residues. The CDR3, as DNA: TGTGCCAGCAGCTTAGCGGGCGGGGGGGGCGAAACTGAAGCTTTCTTT. The encoded protein is CASSLAGGGGETEAFF.

The genes are TRBV19 and TRBJ1-2, with a possible D match to TRBD1 (5 bases). V was shortened by 1 base and J by 7 bases, with 13 bases between the two germline ends. Looked up from germline, CDR1 is LNHDA and CDR2 is SQIVND (reference sequence). The CDR3 covers 14 residues. CDR3 region: CASSIVPGQGGYTF. CDR3 sequence (DNA): TGTGCCAGTAGTATAGTGCCAGGACAAGGTGGCTACACCTTC.

The chain employs TRBV6-1 and TRBJ2-1; TRBD2 aligns across 9 bases. The CDR3 is 15 amino acids. V shed 6 bases, J shed 6 bases, and the junction held 9 bases outside the gene matches. Germline-derived CDR1 and CDR2 are MNHNS and SASEGT. The CDR3 DNA sequence: TGTGCCAGCAGGGGGGCGGCGGGAGGGAGCAATGAGCAGTTCTTC. As protein: CASRGAAGGSNEQFF.